Described below is a single TCR beta chain sequence and its context. Its antigen is currently unknown. Unique molecular identifiers were used to barcode this TCRbeta library. One entry per CDR3 protein results from TCRdb running MiXCR on the PCR reads. Of about 580,000 distinct CDR3 sequences listed, about 21% are singletons. This sample is drawn from a study of T-cell reconstitution after alpha-beta-depleted transplantation in children. Findings and limits, study-wide: The authors attributed T-cell counts and diversity one year after transplant mostly to newly produced T cells. At day 60, the high TCRbeta diversity found in some patients originated from recipient T cells and thymic progenitors that had survived.

Germline CDR1 is DFQATT and CDR2 is SNEGSKA (reference sequence). Trimming removed 3 bases from V and 2 bases from J, with 13 bases in between. The CDR3 is 14 residues long. This chain uses TRBV20-1 with TRBJ1-2, with D maybe TRBD1 (5 bases). Source: PBMCs, mostly from graft donor cells, taken 360 days after TCRalphabeta/CD19-depleted stem cell transplant. This clonotype originated in a boy younger than two who had a stem cell transplant for acute myeloid leukemia, so the T cells may come from the graft donor. The CDR3 region has the DNA TGCAGTGCTAGCAGTCGGGGGGACAACTATGGCTACACCTTC. It is translated as CSASSRGDNYGYTF.